This T cell receptor (beta chain) was sequenced for a study of low-dose radiotherapy and immunotherapy resistance in tumors. The germline V and J ends were trimmed by 1 base and 0 bases, with 7 bases remaining between them. The CDR3 is 15 residues long. TRAV- and TRBV-specific primers, spanning alpha and beta chains, primed first-strand cDNA. A constant-region primer paired with the V-primer adapter amplified TCRs over approximately 20 PCR cycles. One entry per CDR3 protein, called by TCRdb with MiXCR from the reads. There are approximately 7,200 distinct CDR3 sequences in the sample; around 83% occur only once, and roughly 6.2% lies in the top ten.

The TCR was taken from a human donor with advanced metastatic prostate, ovarian, gallbladder or colorectal cancer (not recorded which). This table probably holds off-target reads from a library built for another chain. V gene TRBV12-3 or TRBV12-4 combines with J gene TRBJ1-5; D perhaps matches TRBD1 (5 bases). Here the CDR3 DNA reads TGTGCCAGCAGTTTAGGGGGGTATAGCAATCAGCCCCAGCATTTT. Residues: CASSLGGYSNQPQHF.